This T cell receptor beta chain was sequenced for a study of technical replicates of blood from a handful of donors. The germline V and J ends were trimmed by 5 bases and 2 bases, with 10 bases remaining between them. CDR3 length: 14 amino acids. Looked up from germline, CDR1 is MNHEY and CDR2 is SVGAGI. The method was immunoSEQ multiplex PCR; TCRdb's version includes in-frame clones alone and lacks a portion of them. The sample carries tens of thousands of clones, over 80% recorded once. The sequence was obtained from a human donor in good health. The chain joins TRBV6-5 to TRBJ2-1; maybe TRBD1 (6 bases). The sample was T cells isolated from PBMCs. The CDR3 here is CASSLGQTYNEQFF. The CDR3 coding sequence is TGTGCCAGCAGTCTCGGACAGACCTACAATGAGCAGTTCTTC.